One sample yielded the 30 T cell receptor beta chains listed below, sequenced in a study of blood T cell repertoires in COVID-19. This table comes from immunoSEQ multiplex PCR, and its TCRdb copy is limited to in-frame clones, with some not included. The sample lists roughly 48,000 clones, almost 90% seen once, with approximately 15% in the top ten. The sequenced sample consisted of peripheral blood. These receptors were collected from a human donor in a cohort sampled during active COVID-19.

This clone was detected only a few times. As DNA, the CDR3 is TGTGCCAGCAGCTCCTACGATGGGTCTCGGGACGAGCAGTACTTC. This gives the protein CASSSYDGSRDEQYF. V usage is TRBV3-1 (or the pseudogene TRBV3-2) and J usage is TRBJ2-7; D is undetermined. The CDR3 has 15 amino acids. V lost 5 bases and J lost 5, with 19 bases in between. From germline, CDR1 is LGHDT and CDR2 YNNKEL (reference sequence).

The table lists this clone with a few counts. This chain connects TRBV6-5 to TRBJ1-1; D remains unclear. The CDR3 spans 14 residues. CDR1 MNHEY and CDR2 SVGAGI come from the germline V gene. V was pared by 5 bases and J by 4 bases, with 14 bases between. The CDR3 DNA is TGTGCCAGCAGTACCGGGGTTGAGGGCACTGAAGCTTTCTTT. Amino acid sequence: CASSTGVEGTEAFF.

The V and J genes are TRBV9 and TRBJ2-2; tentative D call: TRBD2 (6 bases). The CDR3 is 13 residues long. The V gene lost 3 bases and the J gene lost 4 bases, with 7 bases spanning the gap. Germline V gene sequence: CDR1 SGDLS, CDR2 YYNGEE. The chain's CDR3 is CASSAGVTGELFF. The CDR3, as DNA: TGTGCCAGCAGCGCGGGGGTCACCGGGGAGCTGTTTTTT. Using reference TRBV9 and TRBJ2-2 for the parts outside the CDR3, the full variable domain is DSGVTQTPKHLITATGQRVTLRCSPRSGDLSVYWYQQSLDQGLQFLIQYYNGEERAKGNILERFSAQQFPDLHSELNLSSLELGDSALYFCASSAGVTGELFFGEGSRLTVL.

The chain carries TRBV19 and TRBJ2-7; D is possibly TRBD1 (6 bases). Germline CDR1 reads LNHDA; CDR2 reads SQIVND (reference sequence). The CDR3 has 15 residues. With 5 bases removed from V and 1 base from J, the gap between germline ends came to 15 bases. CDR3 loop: CASSPAGTLSYEQYF. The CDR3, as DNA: TGTGCCAGTAGTCCCGCCGGGACATTGTCCTACGAGCAGTACTTC.

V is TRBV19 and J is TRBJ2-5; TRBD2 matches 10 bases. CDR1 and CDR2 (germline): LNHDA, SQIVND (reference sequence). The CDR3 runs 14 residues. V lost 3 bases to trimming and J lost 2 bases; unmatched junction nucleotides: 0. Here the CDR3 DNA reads TGTGCCAGTAGTATGACTAGCGGGCAAGAGACCCAGTACTTC. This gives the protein CASSMTSGQETQYF.

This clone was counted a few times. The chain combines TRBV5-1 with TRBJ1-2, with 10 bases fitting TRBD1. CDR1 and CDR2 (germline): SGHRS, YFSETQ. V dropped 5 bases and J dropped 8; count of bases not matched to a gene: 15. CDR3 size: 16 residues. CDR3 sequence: CASRSTDRGVSYGYTF. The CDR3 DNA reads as TGCGCCAGCAGGAGTACGGACAGGGGGGTATCATACGGCTACACCTTC.

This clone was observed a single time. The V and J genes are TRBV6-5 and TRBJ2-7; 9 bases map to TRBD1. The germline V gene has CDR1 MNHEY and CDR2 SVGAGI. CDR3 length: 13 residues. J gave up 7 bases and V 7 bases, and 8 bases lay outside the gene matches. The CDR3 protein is CASTRDRADEQYF. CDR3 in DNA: TGTGCCAGCACCCGGGACAGGGCCGATGAGCAGTACTTC.

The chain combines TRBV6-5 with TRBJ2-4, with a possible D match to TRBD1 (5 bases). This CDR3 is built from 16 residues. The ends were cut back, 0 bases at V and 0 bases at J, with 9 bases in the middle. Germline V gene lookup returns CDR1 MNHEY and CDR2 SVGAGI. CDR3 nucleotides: TGTGCCAGCAGTTACTCGGACATTCTAGCCAAAAACATTCAGTACTTC. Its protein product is CASSYSDILAKNIQYF.

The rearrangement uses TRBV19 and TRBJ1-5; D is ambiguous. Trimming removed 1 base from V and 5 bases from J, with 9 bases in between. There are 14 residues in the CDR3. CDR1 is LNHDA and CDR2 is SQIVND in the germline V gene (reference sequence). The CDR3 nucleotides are TGTGCCAGTAGTATAGTTGGCACCTATCAGCCCCAGCATTTT. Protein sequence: CASSIVGTYQPQHF.

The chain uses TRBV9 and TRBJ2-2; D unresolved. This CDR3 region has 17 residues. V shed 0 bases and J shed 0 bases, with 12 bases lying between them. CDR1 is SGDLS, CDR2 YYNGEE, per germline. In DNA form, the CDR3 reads TGTGCCAGCAGCGTAGATAGTTGGCAGGCGAACACCGGGGAGCTGTTTTTT. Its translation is CASSVDSWQANTGELFF. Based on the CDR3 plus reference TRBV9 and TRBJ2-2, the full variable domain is DSGVTQTPKHLITATGQRVTLRCSPRSGDLSVYWYQQSLDQGLQFLIQYYNGEERAKGNILERFSAQQFPDLHSELNLSSLELGDSALYFCASSVDSWQANTGELFFGEGSRLTVL.

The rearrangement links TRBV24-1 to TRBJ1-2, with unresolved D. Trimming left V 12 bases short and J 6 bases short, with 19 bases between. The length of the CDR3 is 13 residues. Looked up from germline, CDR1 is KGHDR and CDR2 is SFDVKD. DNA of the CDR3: TGTGCCCCTCAGGAGGAGGGTGGGGATGGCTACACCTTC. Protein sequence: CAPQEEGGDGYTF.

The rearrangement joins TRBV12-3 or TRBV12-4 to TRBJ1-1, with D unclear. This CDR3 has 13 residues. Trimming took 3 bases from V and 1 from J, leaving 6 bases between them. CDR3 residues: CASSFPGNTEAFF. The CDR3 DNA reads TGTGCCAGCAGTTTTCCAGGGAACACTGAAGCTTTCTTT.

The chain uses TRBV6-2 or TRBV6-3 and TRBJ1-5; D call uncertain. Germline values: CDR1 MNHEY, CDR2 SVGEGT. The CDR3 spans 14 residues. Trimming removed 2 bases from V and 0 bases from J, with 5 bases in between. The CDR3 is CASSYPGSNQPQHF. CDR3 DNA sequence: TGTGCCAGCAGTTACCCGGGTAGCAATCAGCCCCAGCATTTT.

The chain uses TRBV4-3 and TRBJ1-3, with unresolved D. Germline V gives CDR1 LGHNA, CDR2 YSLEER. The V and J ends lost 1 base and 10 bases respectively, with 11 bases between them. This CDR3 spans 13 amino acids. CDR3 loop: CASSQGEAGTIYF. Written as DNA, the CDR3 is TGCGCCAGCAGCCAAGGGGAGGCTGGTACCATATATTTT.

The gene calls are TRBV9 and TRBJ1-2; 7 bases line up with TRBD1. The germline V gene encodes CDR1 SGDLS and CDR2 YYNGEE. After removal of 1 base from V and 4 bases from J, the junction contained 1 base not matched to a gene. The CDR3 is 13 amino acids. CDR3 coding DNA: TGTGCCAGCAGCGTAACAGGGGCCTATGGCTACACCTTC. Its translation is CASSVTGAYGYTF.

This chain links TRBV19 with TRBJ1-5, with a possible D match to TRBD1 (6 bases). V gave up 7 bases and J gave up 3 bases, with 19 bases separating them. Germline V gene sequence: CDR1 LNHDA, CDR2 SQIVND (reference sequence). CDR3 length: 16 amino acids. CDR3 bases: TGTGCCAGTACCTTCTATGGCCAGGGGACCAATCAGCCCCAGCATTTT. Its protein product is CASTFYGQGTNQPQHF.

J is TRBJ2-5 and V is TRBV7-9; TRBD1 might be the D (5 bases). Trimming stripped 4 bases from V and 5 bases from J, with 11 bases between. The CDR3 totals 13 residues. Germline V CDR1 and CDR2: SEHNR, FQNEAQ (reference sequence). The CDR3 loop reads CASSSLKGETQYF. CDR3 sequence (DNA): TGTGCCAGCAGCTCCCTAAAGGGGGAGACCCAGTACTTC.

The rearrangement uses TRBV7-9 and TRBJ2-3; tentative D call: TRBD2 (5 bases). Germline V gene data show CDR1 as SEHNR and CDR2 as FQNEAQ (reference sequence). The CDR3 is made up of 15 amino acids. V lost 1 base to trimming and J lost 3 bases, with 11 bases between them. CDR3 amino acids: CASSLDLRGTDTQYF. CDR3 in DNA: TGTGCCAGCAGCTTAGATCTTCGCGGGACAGATACGCAGTATTTT.

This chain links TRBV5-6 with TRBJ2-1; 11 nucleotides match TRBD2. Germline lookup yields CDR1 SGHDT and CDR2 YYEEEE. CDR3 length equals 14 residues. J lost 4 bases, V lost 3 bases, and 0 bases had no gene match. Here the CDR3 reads CASSSSGGYNEQFF. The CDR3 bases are TGTGCCAGCAGCTCTAGCGGGGGGTACAATGAGCAGTTCTTC.

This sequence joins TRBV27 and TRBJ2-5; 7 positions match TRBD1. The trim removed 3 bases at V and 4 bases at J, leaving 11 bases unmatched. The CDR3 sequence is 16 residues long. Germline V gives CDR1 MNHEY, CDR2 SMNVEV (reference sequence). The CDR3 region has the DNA TGTGCCAGCAGTTTGTTTGAGACAGGGCCCTTAGAGACCCAGTACTTC. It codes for CASSLFETGPLETQYF.

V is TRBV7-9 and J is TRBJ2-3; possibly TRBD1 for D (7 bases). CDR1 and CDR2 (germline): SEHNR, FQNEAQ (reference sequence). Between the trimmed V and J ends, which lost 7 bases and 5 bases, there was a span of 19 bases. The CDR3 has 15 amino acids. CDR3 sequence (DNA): TGTGCCAGCAAGAGAACAGGGGAGGTTCGAGATACGCAGTATTTT. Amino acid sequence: CASKRTGEVRDTQYF.

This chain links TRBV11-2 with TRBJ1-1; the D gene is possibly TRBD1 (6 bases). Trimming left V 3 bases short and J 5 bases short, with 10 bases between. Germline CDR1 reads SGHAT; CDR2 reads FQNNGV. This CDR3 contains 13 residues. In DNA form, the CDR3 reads TGTGCCAGCAGCTTTGACAGGCGGACTGAAGCTTTCTTT. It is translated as CASSFDRRTEAFF. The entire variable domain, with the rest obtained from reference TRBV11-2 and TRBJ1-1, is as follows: EAGVAQSPRYKIIEKRQSVAFWCNPISGHATLYWYQQILGQGPKLLIQFQNNGVVDDSQLPKDRFSAERLKGVDSTLKIQPAKLEDSAVYLCASSFDRRTEAFFGQGTRLTVV.

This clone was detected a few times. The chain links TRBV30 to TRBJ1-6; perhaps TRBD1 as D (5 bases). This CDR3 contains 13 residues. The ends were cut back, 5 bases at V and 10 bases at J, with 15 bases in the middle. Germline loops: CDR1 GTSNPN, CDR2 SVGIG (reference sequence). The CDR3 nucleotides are TGTGCCTGGGCTGGGGGGATAAGATCACCCCTCCACTTT. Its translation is CAWAGGIRSPLHF.

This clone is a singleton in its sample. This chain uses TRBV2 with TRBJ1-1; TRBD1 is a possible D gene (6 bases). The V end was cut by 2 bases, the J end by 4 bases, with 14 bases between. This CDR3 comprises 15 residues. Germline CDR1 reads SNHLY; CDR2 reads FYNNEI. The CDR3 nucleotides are TGTGCCAGCAGTGAACAAGGGGGTAGTTCCACTGAAGCTTTCTTT. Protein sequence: CASSEQGGSSTEAFF. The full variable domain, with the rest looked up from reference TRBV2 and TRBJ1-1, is EPEVTQTPSHQVTQMGQEVILRCVPISNHLYFYWYRQILGQKVEFLVSFYNNEISEKSEIFDDQFSVERPDGSNFTLKIRSTKLEDSAMYFCASSEQGGSSTEAFFGQGTRLTVV.

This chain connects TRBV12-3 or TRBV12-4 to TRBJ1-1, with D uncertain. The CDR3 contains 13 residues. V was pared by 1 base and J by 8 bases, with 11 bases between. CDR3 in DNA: TGTGCCAGCAGTTTAGTACAGAATAAGGAAGCTTTCTTT. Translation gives CASSLVQNKEAFF.

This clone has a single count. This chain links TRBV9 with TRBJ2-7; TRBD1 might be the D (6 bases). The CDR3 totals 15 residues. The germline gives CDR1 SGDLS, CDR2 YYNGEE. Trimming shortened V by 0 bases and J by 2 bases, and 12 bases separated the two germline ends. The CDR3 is CASSVEAGDPYEQYF. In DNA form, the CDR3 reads TGTGCCAGCAGCGTAGAGGCAGGGGACCCCTACGAGCAGTACTTC.

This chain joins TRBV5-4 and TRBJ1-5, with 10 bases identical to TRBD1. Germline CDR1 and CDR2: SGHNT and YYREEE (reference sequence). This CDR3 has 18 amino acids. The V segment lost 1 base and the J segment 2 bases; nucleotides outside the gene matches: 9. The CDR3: CASSLSTGGAIGNQPQHF. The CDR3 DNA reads TGTGCCAGCAGCTTGTCGACAGGGGGCGCGATAGGCAATCAGCCCCAGCATTTT.

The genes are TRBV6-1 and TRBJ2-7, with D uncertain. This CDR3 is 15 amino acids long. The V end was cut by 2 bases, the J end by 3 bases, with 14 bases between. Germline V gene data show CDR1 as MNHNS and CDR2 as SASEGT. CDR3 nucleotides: TGTGCCAGCAGTGAAAGGCCGGTTTCAGGCTACGAGCAGTACTTC. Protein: CASSERPVSGYEQYF.

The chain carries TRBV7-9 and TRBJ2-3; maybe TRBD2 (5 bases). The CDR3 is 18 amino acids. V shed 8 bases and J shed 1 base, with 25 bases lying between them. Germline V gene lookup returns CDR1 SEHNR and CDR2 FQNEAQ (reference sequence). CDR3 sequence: CASRTRGSEGTGTDTQYF. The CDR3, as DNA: TGTGCCAGCCGTACTCGAGGGAGCGAGGGTACTGGCACAGATACGCAGTATTTT.

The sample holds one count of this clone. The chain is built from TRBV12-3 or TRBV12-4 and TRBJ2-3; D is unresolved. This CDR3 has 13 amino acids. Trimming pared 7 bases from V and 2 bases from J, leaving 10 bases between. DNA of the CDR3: TGTGCCAGCACCCCGGGTTTCACAGATACGCAGTATTTT. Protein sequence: CASTPGFTDTQYF.